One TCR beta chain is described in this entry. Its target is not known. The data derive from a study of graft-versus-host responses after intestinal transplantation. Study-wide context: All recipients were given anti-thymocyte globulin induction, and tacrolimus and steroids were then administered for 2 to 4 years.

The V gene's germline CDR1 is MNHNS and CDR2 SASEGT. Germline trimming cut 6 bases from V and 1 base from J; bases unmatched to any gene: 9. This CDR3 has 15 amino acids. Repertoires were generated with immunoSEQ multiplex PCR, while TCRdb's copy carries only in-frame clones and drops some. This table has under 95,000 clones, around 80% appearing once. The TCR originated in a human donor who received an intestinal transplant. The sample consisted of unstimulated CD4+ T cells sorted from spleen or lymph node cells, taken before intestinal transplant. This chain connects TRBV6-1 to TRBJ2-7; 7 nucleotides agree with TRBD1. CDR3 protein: CASSPLDRVSYEQYF. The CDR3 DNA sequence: TGTGCCAGCAGCCCCCTTGACAGGGTTTCCTACGAGCAGTACTTC.